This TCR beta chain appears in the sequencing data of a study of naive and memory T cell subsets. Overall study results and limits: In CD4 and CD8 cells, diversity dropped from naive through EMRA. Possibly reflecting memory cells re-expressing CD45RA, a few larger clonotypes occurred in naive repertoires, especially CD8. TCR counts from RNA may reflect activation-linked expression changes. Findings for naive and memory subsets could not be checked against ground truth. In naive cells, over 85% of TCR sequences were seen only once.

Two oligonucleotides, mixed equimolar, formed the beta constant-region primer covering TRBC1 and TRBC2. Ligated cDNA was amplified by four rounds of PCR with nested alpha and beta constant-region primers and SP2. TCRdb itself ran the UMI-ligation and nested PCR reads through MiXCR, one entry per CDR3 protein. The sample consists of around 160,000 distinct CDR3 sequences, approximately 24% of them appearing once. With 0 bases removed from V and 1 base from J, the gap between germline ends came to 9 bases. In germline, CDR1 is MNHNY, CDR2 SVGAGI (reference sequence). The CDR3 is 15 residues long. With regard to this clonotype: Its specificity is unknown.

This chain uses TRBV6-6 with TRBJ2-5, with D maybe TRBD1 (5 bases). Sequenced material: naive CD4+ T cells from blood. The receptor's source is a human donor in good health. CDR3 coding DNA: TGTGCCAGCAGTTACTCGGTCAGGGCCCAAGAGACCCAGTACTTC. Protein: CASSYSVRAQETQYF.